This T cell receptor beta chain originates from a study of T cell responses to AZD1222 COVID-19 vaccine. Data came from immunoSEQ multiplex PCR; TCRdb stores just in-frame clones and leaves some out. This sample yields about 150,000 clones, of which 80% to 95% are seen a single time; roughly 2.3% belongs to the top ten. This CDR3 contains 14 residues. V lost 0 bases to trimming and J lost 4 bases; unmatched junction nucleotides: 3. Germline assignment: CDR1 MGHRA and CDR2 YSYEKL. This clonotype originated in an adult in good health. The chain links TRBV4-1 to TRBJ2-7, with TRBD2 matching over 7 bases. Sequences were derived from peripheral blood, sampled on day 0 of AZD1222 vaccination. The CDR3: CASSQDQGGYEQYF. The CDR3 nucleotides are TGCGCCAGCAGCCAAGATCAGGGAGGGTACGAGCAGTACTTC.